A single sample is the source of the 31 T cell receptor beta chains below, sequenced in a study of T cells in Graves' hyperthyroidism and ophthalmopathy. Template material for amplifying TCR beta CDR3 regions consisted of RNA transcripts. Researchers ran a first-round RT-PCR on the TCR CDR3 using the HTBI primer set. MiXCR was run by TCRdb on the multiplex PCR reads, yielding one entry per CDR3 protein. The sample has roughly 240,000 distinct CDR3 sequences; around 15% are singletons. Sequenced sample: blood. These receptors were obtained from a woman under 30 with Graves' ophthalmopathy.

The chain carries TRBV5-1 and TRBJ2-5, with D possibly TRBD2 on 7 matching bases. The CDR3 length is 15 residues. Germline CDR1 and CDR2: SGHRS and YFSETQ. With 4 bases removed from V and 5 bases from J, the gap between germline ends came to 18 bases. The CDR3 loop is CASSVGGPLGETQYF. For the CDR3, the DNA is TGCGCCAGCAGCGTCGGGGGGCCCTTGGGCGAGACCCAGTACTTC.

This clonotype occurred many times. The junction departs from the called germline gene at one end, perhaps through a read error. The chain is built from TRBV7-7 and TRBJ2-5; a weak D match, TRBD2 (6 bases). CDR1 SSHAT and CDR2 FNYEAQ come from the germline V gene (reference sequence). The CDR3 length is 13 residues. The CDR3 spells CASSLAGGETQYF. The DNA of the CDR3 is TGTGCTAGCAGCTTAGCTGGGGGGGAGACCCAGTACTTC.

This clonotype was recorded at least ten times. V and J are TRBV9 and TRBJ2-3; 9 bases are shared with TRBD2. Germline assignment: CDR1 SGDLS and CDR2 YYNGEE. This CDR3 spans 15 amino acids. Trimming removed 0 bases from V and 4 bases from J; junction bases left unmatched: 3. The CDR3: CASSVELAGPDTQYF. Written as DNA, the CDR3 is TGTGCCAGCAGCGTAGAACTAGCGGGTCCAGATACGCAGTATTTT.

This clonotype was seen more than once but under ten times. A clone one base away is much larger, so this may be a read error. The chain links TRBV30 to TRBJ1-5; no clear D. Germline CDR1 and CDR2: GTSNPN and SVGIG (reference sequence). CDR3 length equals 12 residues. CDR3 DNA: TGTGCCTGGAGTGGCCAAAATCAGCCCCGGCATTTT. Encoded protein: CAWSGQNQPRHF.

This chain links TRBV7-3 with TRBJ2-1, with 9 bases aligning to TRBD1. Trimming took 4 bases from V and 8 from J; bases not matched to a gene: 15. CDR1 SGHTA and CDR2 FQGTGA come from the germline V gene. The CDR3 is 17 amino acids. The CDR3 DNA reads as TGTGCCAGCAGCTCAACAACACCGGGACAGGGCTTGGATGAGCAGTTCTTC. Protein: CASSSTTPGQGLDEQFF.

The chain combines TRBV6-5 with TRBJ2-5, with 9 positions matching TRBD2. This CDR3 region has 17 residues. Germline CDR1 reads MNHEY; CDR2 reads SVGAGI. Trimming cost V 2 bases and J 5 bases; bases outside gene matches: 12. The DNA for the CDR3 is TGTGCCAGCAGTTACGGAAGCGGGGGGAGTTTTCCGGAGACCCAGTACTTC. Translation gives CASSYGSGGSFPETQYF.

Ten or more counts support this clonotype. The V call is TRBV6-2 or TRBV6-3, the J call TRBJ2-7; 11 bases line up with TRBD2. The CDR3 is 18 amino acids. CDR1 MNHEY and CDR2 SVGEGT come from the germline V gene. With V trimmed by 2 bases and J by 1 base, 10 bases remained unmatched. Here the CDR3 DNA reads TGTGCCAGCAGTTACCCACGAGGGACTAGCGGTTTATCCTACGAGCAGTACTTC. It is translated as CASSYPRGTSGLSYEQYF.

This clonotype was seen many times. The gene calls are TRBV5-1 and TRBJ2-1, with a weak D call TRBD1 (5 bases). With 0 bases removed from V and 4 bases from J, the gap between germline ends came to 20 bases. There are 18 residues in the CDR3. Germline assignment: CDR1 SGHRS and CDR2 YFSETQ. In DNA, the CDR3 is TGCGCCAGCAGCTTGGCGGGTGTTGGGCAGGGTCGGTACAATGAGCAGTTCTTC. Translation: CASSLAGVGQGRYNEQFF.

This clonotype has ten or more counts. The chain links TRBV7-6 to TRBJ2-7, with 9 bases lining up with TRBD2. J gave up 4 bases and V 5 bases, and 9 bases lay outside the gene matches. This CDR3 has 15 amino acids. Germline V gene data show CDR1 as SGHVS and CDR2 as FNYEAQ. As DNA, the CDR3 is TGTGCCAGCAGCCCGGGGGCGGGAGGGCCTTACGAGCAGTACTTC. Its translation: CASSPGAGGPYEQYF.

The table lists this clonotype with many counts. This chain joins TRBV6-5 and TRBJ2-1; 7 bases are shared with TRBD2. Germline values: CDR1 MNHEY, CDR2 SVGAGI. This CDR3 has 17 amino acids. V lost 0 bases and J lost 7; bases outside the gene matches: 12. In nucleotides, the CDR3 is TGTGCCAGCAGTTACTCCGGGTCTGGGCGGGGGTGGAATGAGCAGTTCTTC. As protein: CASSYSGSGRGWNEQFF.

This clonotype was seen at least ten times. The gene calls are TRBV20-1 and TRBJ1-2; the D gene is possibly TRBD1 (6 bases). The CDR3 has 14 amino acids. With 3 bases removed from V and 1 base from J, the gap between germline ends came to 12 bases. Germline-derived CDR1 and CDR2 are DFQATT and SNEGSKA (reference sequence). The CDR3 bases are TGCAGTGCTAGGAAGGGGGGACATAACTATGGCTACACCTTC. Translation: CSARKGGHNYGYTF.

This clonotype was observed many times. The CDR3 here is CASSLDGGIYGYTF. The CDR3 DNA reads as TGTGCCAGCAGCTTAGATGGTGGTATCTATGGCTACACCTTC. The V and J genes are TRBV7-9 and TRBJ1-2; no clear D gene. The germline gives CDR1 SEHNR, CDR2 FQNEAQ (reference sequence). The CDR3 contains 14 residues. V lost 1 base and J lost 4, with 10 bases in between. Complete variable domain (other parts from reference TRBV7-9 and TRBJ1-2): DTGVSQNPRHKITKRGQNVTFRCDPISEHNRLYWYRQTLGQGPEFLTYFQNEAQLEKSRLLSDRFSAERPKGSFSTLEIQRTEQGDSAMYLCASSLDGGIYGYTFGSGTRLTVV.

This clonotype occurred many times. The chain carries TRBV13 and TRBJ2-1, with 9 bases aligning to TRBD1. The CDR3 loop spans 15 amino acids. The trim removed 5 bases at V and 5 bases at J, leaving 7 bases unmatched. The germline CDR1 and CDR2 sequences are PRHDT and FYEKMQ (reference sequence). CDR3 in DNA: TGTGCCAGCAGCCGAACAGGGGGCATGAACAATGAGCAGTTCTTC. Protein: CASSRTGGMNNEQFF.

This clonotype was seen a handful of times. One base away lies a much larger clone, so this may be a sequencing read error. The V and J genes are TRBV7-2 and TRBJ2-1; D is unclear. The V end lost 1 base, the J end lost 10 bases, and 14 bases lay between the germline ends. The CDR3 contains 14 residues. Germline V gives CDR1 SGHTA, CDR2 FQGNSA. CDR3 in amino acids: CASSLGGSSGEQFF. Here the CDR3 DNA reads TGTGCCAGCAGCTTAGGTGGTAGCTCCGGCGAGCAGTTCTTC. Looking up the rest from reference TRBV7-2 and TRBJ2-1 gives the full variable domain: GAGVSQSPSNKVTEKGKDVELRCDPISGHTALYWYRQSLGQGLEFLIYFQGNSAPDKSGLPSDRFSAERTGGSVSTLTIQRTQQEDSAVYLCASSLGGSSGEQFFGPGTRLTVL.

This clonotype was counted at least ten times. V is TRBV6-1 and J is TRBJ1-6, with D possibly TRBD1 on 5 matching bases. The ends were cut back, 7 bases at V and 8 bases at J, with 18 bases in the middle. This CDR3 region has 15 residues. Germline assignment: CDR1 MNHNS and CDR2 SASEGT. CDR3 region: CASKEGVTGYSPLHF. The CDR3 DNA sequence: TGTGCCAGCAAGGAAGGGGTGACTGGGTATTCACCCCTCCACTTT.

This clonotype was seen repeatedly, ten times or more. In DNA, the CDR3 is TGTGCCAGCTCACCAGGACCAGGGGACACTGAAGCTTTCTTT. It yields the protein CASSPGPGDTEAFF. The J gene is TRBJ1-1, the V gene TRBV18; weak D call: TRBD1 (6 bases). Germline lookup yields CDR1 KGHSH and CDR2 LQKENI. V was pared by 2 bases and J by 3 bases, with 10 bases between. The CDR3 totals 14 residues.

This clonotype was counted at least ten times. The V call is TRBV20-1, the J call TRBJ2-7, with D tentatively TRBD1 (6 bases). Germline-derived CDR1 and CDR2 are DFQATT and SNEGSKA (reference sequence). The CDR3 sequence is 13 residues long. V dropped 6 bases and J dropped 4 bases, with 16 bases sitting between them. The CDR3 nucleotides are TGCAGTGCCGGCCCGGACAGACGATACGAGCAGTACTTC. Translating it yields CSAGPDRRYEQYF.

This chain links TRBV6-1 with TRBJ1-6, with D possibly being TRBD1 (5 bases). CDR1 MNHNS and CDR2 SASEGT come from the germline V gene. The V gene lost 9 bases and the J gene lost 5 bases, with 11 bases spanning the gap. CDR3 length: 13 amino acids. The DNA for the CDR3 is TGTGCCAGTAAAGACAGCAATAATTCACCCCTCCACTTT. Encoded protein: CASKDSNNSPLHF.

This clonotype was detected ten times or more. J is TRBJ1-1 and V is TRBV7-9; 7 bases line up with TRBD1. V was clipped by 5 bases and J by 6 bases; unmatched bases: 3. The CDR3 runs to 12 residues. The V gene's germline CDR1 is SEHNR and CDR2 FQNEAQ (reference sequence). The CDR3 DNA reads TGTGCCAGCAGCCCAGGACAGGCTGAAGCTTTCTTT. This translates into CASSPGQAEAFF.

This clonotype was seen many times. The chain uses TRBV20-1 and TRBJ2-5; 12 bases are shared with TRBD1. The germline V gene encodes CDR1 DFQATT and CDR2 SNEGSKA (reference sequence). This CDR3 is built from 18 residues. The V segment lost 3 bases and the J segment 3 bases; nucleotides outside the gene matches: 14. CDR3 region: CSARGVGTGGSNEETQYF. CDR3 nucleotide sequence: TGCAGTGCTAGGGGTGTTGGGACAGGGGGCTCGAATGAAGAGACCCAGTACTTC.

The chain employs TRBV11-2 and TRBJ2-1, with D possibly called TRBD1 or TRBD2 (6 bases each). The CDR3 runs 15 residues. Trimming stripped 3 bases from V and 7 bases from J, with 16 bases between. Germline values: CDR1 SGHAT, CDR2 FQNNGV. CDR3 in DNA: TGTGCCAGCAGCTTTGGAGGGGGACCTTTGAATGAGCAGTTCTTC. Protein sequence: CASSFGGGPLNEQFF.

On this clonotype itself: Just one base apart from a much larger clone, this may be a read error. The CDR3 here is CAWRESQGAVSNSPFHF. CDR3 coding DNA: TGTGCCTGGAGAGAATCCCAGGGGGCGGTTTCTAATTCACCCTTCCACTTT. The V and J genes are TRBV30 and TRBJ1-6; 8 nucleotides align to TRBD1. Germline CDR1 is GTSNPN and CDR2 is SVGIG (reference sequence). The CDR3 covers 17 residues.

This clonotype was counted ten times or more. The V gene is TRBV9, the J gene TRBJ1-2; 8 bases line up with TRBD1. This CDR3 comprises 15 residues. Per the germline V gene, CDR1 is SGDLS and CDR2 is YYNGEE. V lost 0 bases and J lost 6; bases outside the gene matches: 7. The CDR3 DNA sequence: TGTGCCAGCAGCGTAGGAAGCAGGGGGCTGAATGGCTACACCTTC. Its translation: CASSVGSRGLNGYTF.

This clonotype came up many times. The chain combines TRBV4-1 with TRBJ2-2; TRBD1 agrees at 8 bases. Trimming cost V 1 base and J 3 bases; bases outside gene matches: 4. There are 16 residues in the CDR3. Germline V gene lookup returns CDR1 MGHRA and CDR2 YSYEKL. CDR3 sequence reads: CASSQALTGDTGELFF. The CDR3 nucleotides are TGCGCCAGCAGCCAAGCTCTGACAGGGGACACCGGGGAGCTGTTTTTT.

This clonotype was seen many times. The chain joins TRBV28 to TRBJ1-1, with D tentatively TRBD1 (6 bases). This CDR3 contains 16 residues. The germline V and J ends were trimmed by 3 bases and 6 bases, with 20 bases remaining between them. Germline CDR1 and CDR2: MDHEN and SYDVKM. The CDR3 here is CASSLAFGGRSAEAFF. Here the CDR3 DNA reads TGTGCCAGCAGTTTGGCGTTTGGGGGGCGATCGGCTGAAGCTTTCTTT. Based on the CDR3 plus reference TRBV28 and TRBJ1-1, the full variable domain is DVKVTQSSRYLVKRTGEKVFLECVQDMDHENMFWYRQDPGLGLRLIYFSYDVKMKEKGDIPEGYSVSREKKERFSLILESASTNQTSMYLCASSLAFGGRSAEAFFGQGTRLTVV.

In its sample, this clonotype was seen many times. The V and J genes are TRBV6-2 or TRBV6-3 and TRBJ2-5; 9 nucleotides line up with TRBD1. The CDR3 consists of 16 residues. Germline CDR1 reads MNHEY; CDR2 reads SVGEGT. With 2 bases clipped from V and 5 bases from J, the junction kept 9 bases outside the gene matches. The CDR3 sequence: CASSYNGQGLRETQYF. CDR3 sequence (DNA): TGTGCCAGCAGTTACAACGGACAGGGGTTGAGGGAGACCCAGTACTTC.

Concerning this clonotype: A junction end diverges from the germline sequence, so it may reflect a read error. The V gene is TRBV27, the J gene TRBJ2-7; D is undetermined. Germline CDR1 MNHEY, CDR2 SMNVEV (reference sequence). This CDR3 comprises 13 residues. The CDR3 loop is CANSRPGAHEQYF. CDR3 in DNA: TGTGCCAACAGTCGACCAGGAGCCCACGAGCAGTACTTC.

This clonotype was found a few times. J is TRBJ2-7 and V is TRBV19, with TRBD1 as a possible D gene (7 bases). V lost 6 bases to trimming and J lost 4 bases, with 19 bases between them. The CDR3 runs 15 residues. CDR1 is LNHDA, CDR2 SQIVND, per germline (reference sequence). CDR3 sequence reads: CASSERTGGGYEQYF. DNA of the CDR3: TGTGCCAGTAGCGAACGGACAGGAGGGGGATACGAGCAGTACTTC.

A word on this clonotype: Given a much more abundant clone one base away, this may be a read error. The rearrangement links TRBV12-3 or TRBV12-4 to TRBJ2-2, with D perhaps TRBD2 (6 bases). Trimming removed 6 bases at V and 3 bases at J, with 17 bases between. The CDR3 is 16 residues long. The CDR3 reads CASRATGTGDTGELFF. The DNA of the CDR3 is TGTGCCAGCAGGGCAACCGGGACGGGGGACACCGGGGAGCTGTTTTTT.

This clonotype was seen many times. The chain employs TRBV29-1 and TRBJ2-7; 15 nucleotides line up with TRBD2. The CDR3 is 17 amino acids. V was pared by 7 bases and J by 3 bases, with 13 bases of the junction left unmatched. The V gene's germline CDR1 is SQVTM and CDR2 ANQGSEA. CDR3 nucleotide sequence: TGCAGCGCCACGGGAGGACTAGCGGGAGGGCCAATCTACGAGCAGTACTTC. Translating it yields CSATGGLAGGPIYEQYF.

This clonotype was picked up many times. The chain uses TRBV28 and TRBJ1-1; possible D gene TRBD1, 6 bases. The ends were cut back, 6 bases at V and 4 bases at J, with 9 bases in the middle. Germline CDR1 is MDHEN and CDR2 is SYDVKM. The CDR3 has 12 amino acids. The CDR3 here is CASRVQGTEAFF. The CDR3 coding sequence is TGTGCCAGCAGGGTACAGGGCACTGAAGCTTTCTTT. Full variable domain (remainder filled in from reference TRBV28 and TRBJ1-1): DVKVTQSSRYLVKRTGEKVFLECVQDMDHENMFWYRQDPGLGLRLIYFSYDVKMKEKGDIPEGYSVSREKKERFSLILESASTNQTSMYLCASRVQGTEAFFGQGTRLTVV.